This T cell receptor beta chain originates from a study of T cells in women clearing cervical HPV infection. Broader study findings: Controls had more TRBV6-7 (around 0.15%) than cases (roughly 0.11%).

Note on this clone: No antigen is known for it. The read stops 3 residues short of the end of the CDR3; the missing end is completed from the germline J gene.

Clones were sequenced by immunoSEQ multiplex PCR, and TCRdb holds only the in-frame ones, with some missing. The listing contains about 28,000 clones. The CDR3 is 13 amino acids. Germline V gives CDR1 LNHDA, CDR2 SQIVND (reference sequence). Sequencing was performed on blood buffy coat. The sequence derives from a woman between 18 and 75 years old with a cervical HPV16 infection that either progressed to CIN3+ or cleared (not recorded which). V gene TRBV19 combines with J gene TRBJ1-1; D is uncertain. The CDR3 bases that were read are TGTGCCAGTAGTATTAGCGGCTCCTACGAG. It specifies CASSISGSYE. The whole CDR3 is CASSISGSYEAFF.